Shown below are 10 T cell receptor beta chains from a single sample sequenced in a study of CD8+CD57+ T cells in acquired aplastic anemia. Patients included in sequencing had previously demonstrated CD8+CD57+ cell expansion by flow cytometry. The TCR beta profiling, which covered VDJ combination and CDR3 sequence, was carried out using genomic DNA as the template. MiXCR was run by TCRdb on the reads, yielding one entry per CDR3 protein. This sample has 200,000 to 300,000 distinct CDR3 sequences; 82% occur once, and the top ten carry 40% to 55%. Sequenced input: sorted CD4+, CD8+, or CD8+CD57+ T cells (not recorded which) from PBMCs. Receptors originate from a human donor with aplastic anemia.

The count of this clonotype is one. This rearrangement joins TRBV7-9 to TRBJ1-2; D gene ambiguous. The CDR3 covers 16 residues. The V end lost 3 bases, the J end lost 11 bases, and 25 bases lay between the germline ends. Germline CDR1 is SEHNR and CDR2 is FQNEAQ (reference sequence). The CDR3 reads CASSFQRSGLVDEYTF. The CDR3 DNA reads TGTGCCAGCAGCTTTCAAAGAAGCGGGCTGGTAGATGAGTACACCTTC.

This clonotype has more than one count but fewer than ten. The rearrangement uses TRBV7-3 and TRBJ2-3; possibly TRBD1 for D (6 bases). The germline V gene encodes CDR1 SGHTA and CDR2 FQGTGA. This CDR3 spans 14 amino acids. V was cut by 2 bases and J by 10 bases, with 16 bases left in between. This chain's CDR3 is CASSLATGPDAQYF. The DNA for the CDR3 is TGTGCCAGCAGCTTAGCGACAGGTCCTGATGCGCAGTATTTT.

This clonotype was counted between two and nine times. The chain uses TRBV9 and TRBJ1-2, with D possibly matching TRBD1 (5 bases). CDR3 length equals 14 residues. V shed 4 bases and J shed 7 bases, with 17 bases lying between them. Germline V gives CDR1 SGDLS, CDR2 YYNGEE. DNA for the CDR3: TGTGCCAGCAGCTTACAAAAGGACATCTCTGGCTACACCTTC. It yields the protein CASSLQKDISGYTF.

Comments on this clonotype: Because it lacks the conserved phenylalanine or tryptophan at the end, this CDR3 is likely a read error. The rearrangement joins TRBV7-9 to TRBJ2-3, with a possible D match to TRBD2 (5 bases). The better agreement between TRBJ2-2 and the DNA end casts doubt on the J call. There are 13 residues in the CDR3. CDR1 SEHNR and CDR2 FQNEAQ come from the germline V gene (reference sequence). The CDR3 sequence: CASSVVPGEPLFC. In nucleotides, the CDR3 is TGTGCCAGCAGCGTAGTACCCGGGGAGCCGCTGTTTTGT.

The chain combines TRBV11-3 with TRBJ2-3; D is uncertain. Germline CDR1 and CDR2: SGHNT and YENEEA. The CDR3 sequence is 14 residues long. Trimming took off 3 bases at V and 7 bases at J, with 14 bases between the two ends. CDR3 residues: CASSFQRSAYTQYF. CDR3 bases: TGTGCCAGCAGCTTTCAAAGAAGCGCGTATACGCAGTATTTT. The full variable domain, completed using reference TRBV11-3 and TRBJ2-3, is EAGVVQSPRYKIIEKKQPVAFWCNPISGHNTLYWYLQNLGQGPELLIRYENEEAVDDSQLPKDRFSAERLKGVDSTLKIQPAELGDSAVYLCASSFQRSAYTQYFGPGTRLTVL.

The chain uses TRBV2 and TRBJ2-7; perhaps D is TRBD1 or TRBD2 (5 bases each). There are 14 residues in the CDR3. From germline, CDR1 is SNHLY and CDR2 FYNNEI. The chain's CDR3 is CASGDRGTATEHYV. Written as DNA, the CDR3 is TGTGCCAGCGGCGACCGGGGCACAGCCACCGAGCATTATGTC.

The J gene is TRBJ2-7, the V gene TRBV5-8, with 7 bases matching TRBD1. V gave up 2 bases and J gave up 1 base; unmatched junction bases: 15. From germline, CDR1 is SGHTS and CDR2 YDEGEE. The CDR3 spans 18 residues. Here the CDR3 DNA reads TGTGCCAGCAGCTTCACAAGCTACGGGACAGCCCTTTCCTACGAGCAGTACGTC. Translated: CASSFTSYGTALSYEQYV.

On this clonotype: The missing conserved phenylalanine or tryptophan at the end of this CDR3 makes a read error likely. The limits of the CDR3 on the DNA are not certain, so only TCRdb's listed CDR3 is given. The rearrangement uses TRBV9 and TRBJ2-1. The CDR3 is 13 residues long, ends included. From germline, CDR1 is SGDLS and CDR2 YYNGEE. The CDR3 loop reads CASSDSASREHVL.

Concerning this clonotype: In this CDR3 the conserved last residue, phenylalanine or tryptophan, is missing, so a read error is likely. Because the CDR3's place on the DNA is in doubt, the DNA is left out and the CDR3 is given as listed by TCRdb. The gene calls are TRBV7-2 and TRBJ2-5; TRBD1, the D gene given by the table, was not confirmed from the DNA. Germline CDR1 and CDR2: SGHTA and FQGNSA. The CDR3 is 13 amino acids long, termini counted. The CDR3 reads CASSPGGQETERS.

The chain uses TRBV9 and TRBJ1-2, with D possibly matching TRBD1 (5 bases). CDR3 size: 15 residues. Trimming took 7 bases from V and 12 from J, leaving 28 bases between them. Germline V CDR1 and CDR2: SGDLS, YYNGEE. CDR3 sequence: CASRRGGVAGNRDTF. CDR3 nucleotide sequence: TGTGCCAGCCGCCGGGGGGGGGTAGCGGGAAATCGGGACACCTTC.